This TCR beta chain was recovered during a study of T cells after yellow fever vaccination. By 5'RACE template switching, TCR cDNA was produced, with a universal primer site and UMIs added in the process. One entry per CDR3 protein results from TCRdb running MiXCR on the 5' RACE reads. Altogether fewer than 450,000 distinct CDR3 sequences are present, around 10% being singletons, with the ten largest covering roughly a sixth. Concerning this clonotype itself: As yet, its antigen is unknown.

Study-level results: CD4 and CD8 compartments shared a small share of clonotypes. Subsequent to the booster, the majority of primary-vaccination clones reappeared (about 97% CD4, 85% to 90% CD8). In FACS-sorted repertoires, abundant clonotypes from the bulk population could appear as contaminants.

The V and J ends lost 5 bases and 4 bases, in that order; junction bases with no gene match: 5. Germline V gene lookup returns CDR1 ENHRY and CDR2 SYGVKD. CDR3 size: 14 residues. This sequence joins TRBV10-3 and TRBJ1-5, with 7 bases matching TRBD1. The clonotype comes from a man aged 18 to 30 who received the YFV17D yellow fever vaccine. Material: PBMCs, obtained on the day of the first yellow fever vaccination. The CDR3 here is CAISTGQANQPQHF. The CDR3 nucleotides read TGTGCCATCAGTACCGGACAGGCTAATCAGCCCCAGCATTTT.